Sequencing of this T cell receptor beta chain was carried out in a study of early T cells in non-severe SARS-CoV-2 infection. Unique molecular identifiers (one per individual cDNA molecule) were attached. Each CDR3 protein gets one entry after TCRdb re-called the 5' RACE reads with MiXCR. The sample holds roughly 61,000 distinct CDR3 sequences, 9.5% to 14% seen once. This clonotype was seen more than once but under ten times. The source of this sequence is an adult who was a healthcare worker with PCR-confirmed SARS-CoV-2 infection or an uninfected control (not recorded which). The sequenced material came from whole blood.

The CDR3 sequence: CSASPGNTEAFF. The DNA for the CDR3 is TGCAGTGCTAGCCCGGGGAACACTGAAGCTTTCTTT. The J gene is TRBJ1-1, the V gene TRBV20-1; no clear D gene. V was trimmed by 3 bases and J by 1 base, leaving 6 bases between them. CDR3 size: 12 residues. In germline, CDR1 is DFQATT, CDR2 SNEGSKA (reference sequence).